Included here is one T cell receptor beta chain sequence, with context. These data belong to a study of OX40 agonist ivuxolimab in advanced cancers. Only in-frame clones appear in the TCRdb table, and some are missing; sequencing was by immunoSEQ multiplex PCR. The sample includes some 60,000 clones, roughly four fifths of them seen just once. The germline gives CDR1 SGHNT, CDR2 YYREEE (reference sequence). With 4 bases removed from V and 0 bases from J, the gap between germline ends came to 7 bases. The CDR3 has 13 residues. Autoimmune disease history or systemic immunosuppression barred patients. Baseline was the first blood sampling point, followed by cycle 4 day 1 and cycle 7 day 1.

The J gene is TRBJ1-2, the V gene TRBV5-4; D is ambiguous. This clonotype was sampled from an adult with an advanced solid tumor such as melanoma, head and neck, liver or kidney cancer. Sequencing was performed on CD4+ or CD8+ T cells sorted from blood, taken in a trial of the OX40 agonist ivuxolimab. The CDR3 reads CASSHSANYGYTF. CDR3 in DNA: TGTGCCAGCAGCCACAGCGCTAACTATGGCTACACCTTC. The variable domain in full, completed from reference TRBV5-4 and TRBJ1-2, reads ETGVTQSPTHLIKTRGQQVTLRCSSQSGHNTVSWYQQALGQGPQFIFQYYREEENGRGNFPPRFSGLQFPNYSSELNVNALELDDSALYLCASSHSANYGYTFGSGTRLTVV.